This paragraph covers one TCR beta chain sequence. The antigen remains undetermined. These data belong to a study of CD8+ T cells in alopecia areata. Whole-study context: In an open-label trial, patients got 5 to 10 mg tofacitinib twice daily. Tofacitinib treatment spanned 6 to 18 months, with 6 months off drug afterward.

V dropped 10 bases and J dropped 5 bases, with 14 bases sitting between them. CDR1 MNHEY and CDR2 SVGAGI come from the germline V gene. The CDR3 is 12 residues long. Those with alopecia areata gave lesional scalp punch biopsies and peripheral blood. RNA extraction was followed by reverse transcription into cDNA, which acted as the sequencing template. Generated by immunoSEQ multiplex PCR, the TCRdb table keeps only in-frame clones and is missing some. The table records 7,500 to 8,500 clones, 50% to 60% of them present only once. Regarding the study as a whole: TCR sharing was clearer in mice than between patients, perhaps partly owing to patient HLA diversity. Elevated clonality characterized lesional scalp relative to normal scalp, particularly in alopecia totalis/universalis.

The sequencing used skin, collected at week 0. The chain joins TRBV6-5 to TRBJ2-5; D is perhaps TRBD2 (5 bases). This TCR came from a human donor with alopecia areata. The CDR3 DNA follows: TGTGCCACCGGGGTCTACCGGGAGACCCAGTACTTC. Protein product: CATGVYRETQYF.